This passage covers 16 T cell receptor beta chains from one sample sequenced in a study of cytotoxic CD8 clonotypes in ibrutinib-treated CLL. Profiling relied on immunoSEQ multiplex PCR, and the TCRdb table lists in-frame clones only, not all of them. Among approximately 200,000 clones listed, around three quarters were seen once. Specimen: PBMCs, collected after 24 months of ibrutinib treatment. The source is a human donor with chronic lymphocytic leukemia.

This clone occurred a few times. J is TRBJ2-6 and V is TRBV28; no firm D call. This CDR3 comprises 14 residues. Trimming pared 10 bases from V and 4 bases from J, leaving 14 bases between. CDR1 and CDR2 (germline): MDHEN, SYDVKM. In DNA, the CDR3 is TGTGCCACAACGGTTTTCTCCGGGGCCAACGTCCTGACTTTC. Translated, it gives CATTVFSGANVLTF.

The chain links TRBV5-1 to TRBJ2-2, with a tentative D call TRBD1 (5 bases). Germline V gene lookup returns CDR1 SGHRS and CDR2 YFSETQ. This CDR3 region has 13 residues. V lost 4 bases to trimming and J lost 5 bases, with 9 bases between them. In nucleotides, the CDR3 is TGCGCCAGCAGCGTTAGGGGTACCGGGGAGCTGTTTTTT. Amino acids: CASSVRGTGELFF.

The rearrangement links TRBV7-6 to TRBJ2-1, with a weak D call TRBD2 (6 bases). CDR1 and CDR2 (germline): SGHVS, FNYEAQ. The CDR3 is 15 residues long. Trimming removed 1 base at V and 4 bases at J, with 11 bases between. The DNA of the CDR3 is TGTGCCAGCAGCTTAGGGGACTTACTATACAATGAGCAGTTCTTC. This sequence encodes CASSLGDLLYNEQFF. Full variable domain (rest looked up from reference TRBV7-6 and TRBJ2-1): GAGVSQSPRYKVTKRGQDVALRCDPISGHVSLYWYRQALGQGPEFLTYFNYEAQQDKSGLPNDRFSAERPEGSISTLTIQRTEQRDSAMYRCASSLGDLLYNEQFFGPGTRLTVL.

A few counts support this clone. This chain links TRBV6-1 with TRBJ2-7, with TRBD1 as a possible D gene (6 bases). The CDR3 is 13 residues long. Germline CDR1 MNHNS, CDR2 SASEGT. The V and J ends lost 8 bases and 6 bases respectively, with 17 bases between them. CDR3 amino acids: CASEVTGKVEQYF. CDR3 DNA: TGTGCCAGCGAGGTGACAGGAAAGGTCGAGCAGTACTTC.

The gene calls are TRBV6-6 and TRBJ2-7; 9 bases match TRBD2. The CDR3 contains 15 residues. Germline-derived CDR1 and CDR2 are MNHNY and SVGAGI (reference sequence). J gave up 2 bases and V 5 bases, and 7 bases lay outside the gene matches. For the CDR3, the DNA is TGTGCCAGCAGTCCTCCTTTAGCGGGAGCCTACGAGCAGTACTTC. Amino acids: CASSPPLAGAYEQYF.

This clone was counted between two and nine times. The gene calls are TRBV2 and TRBJ1-2; D unclear. CDR3 length: 12 residues. Germline CDR1 is SNHLY and CDR2 is FYNNEI. Trimming left V 5 bases short and J 6 bases short, with 10 bases between. The CDR3 sequence: CASSRVGDGYTF. In nucleotides, the CDR3 is TGTGCCAGCAGTAGGGTGGGAGATGGCTACACCTTC.

This chain links TRBV28 with TRBJ1-5, with a possible D match to TRBD1 (6 bases). This CDR3 contains 16 residues. Per the germline V gene, CDR1 is MDHEN and CDR2 is SYDVKM. Trimming took off 6 bases at V and 3 bases at J, with 18 bases between the two ends. CDR3: CASRDSGRGFNQPQHF. In DNA form, the CDR3 reads TGTGCCAGCAGGGACTCGGGCAGGGGCTTCAATCAGCCCCAGCATTTT.

The chain carries TRBV19 and TRBJ2-1, with 13 bases matching TRBD2. The CDR3 covers 16 residues. Per the germline V gene, CDR1 is LNHDA and CDR2 is SQIVND (reference sequence). V lost 4 bases to trimming and J lost 8 bases; unmatched junction nucleotides: 8. In DNA form, the CDR3 reads TGTGCCAGTAGTACCGCGGGACTAGCGGGACGGCATGAGCAGTTCTTC. Protein sequence: CASSTAGLAGRHEQFF.

The chain uses TRBV9 and TRBJ1-2; unclear D gene. The germline CDR1 and CDR2 sequences are SGDLS and YYNGEE. V lost 0 bases, J lost 2 bases, and 17 bases lay in between. This CDR3 is built from 17 residues. CDR3 protein: CASSVGLLGTPNYGYTF. Here the CDR3 DNA reads TGTGCCAGCAGCGTAGGGTTATTGGGTACTCCGAACTATGGCTACACCTTC.

For this clone: The sample has other DNA sequences that encode this CDR3 too. The V call is TRBV11-2, the J call TRBJ2-2; D uncertain. The CDR3 is 12 residues long. Germline V CDR1 and CDR2: SGHAT, FQNNGV. Trimming took off 1 base at V and 4 bases at J, with 1 base between the two ends. As DNA, the CDR3 is TGTGCCAGCAGCTTAGTCACCGGGGAGCTGTTTTTT. Translating gives CASSLVTGELFF.

This clone was seen a single time. V is TRBV11-2 and J is TRBJ1-1; D is ambiguous. This CDR3 has 14 amino acids. Germline CDR1 SGHAT, CDR2 FQNNGV. V was shortened by 6 bases and J by 3 bases, with 14 bases between the two germline ends. The CDR3 DNA follows: TGTGCCAGCAGTGAAACAACGCGGGACACTGAAGCTTTCTTT. Amino acids: CASSETTRDTEAFF. The entire variable domain, with the rest obtained from reference TRBV11-2 and TRBJ1-1, is as follows: EAGVAQSPRYKIIEKRQSVAFWCNPISGHATLYWYQQILGQGPKLLIQFQNNGVVDDSQLPKDRFSAERLKGVDSTLKIQPAKLEDSAVYLCASSETTRDTEAFFGQGTRLTVV.

V and J are TRBV5-1 and TRBJ1-3, with D uncertain. CDR3 length: 14 amino acids. The germline V gene has CDR1 SGHRS and CDR2 YFSETQ. Trimming stripped 0 bases from V and 4 bases from J, with 8 bases between. The CDR3 DNA sequence: TGCGCCAGCAGCTTGGCGGGATCCGGAAACACCATATATTTT. This encodes CASSLAGSGNTIYF.

This chain links TRBV5-1 with TRBJ1-1; 7 nucleotides agree with TRBD1. The CDR3 consists of 16 residues. CDR1 and CDR2 from the germline V gene are SGHRS and YFSETQ. V dropped 4 bases and J dropped 1; count of bases not matched to a gene: 10. The chain's CDR3 is CASSVRQGSGNTEAFF. CDR3 DNA sequence: TGCGCCAGCAGCGTCAGACAGGGCAGTGGGAACACTGAAGCTTTCTTT.

CDR3 residues: CASSVAQASYEQYF. The CDR3 DNA is TGTGCCAGCAGCGTAGCACAAGCTTCCTACGAGCAGTACTTC. J is TRBJ2-7 and V is TRBV9; D not certain. V lost 0 bases and J 1 base, leaving 8 bases between the germline ends. The CDR3 is 14 amino acids. CDR1 is SGDLS, CDR2 YYNGEE, per germline.

The chain recombines TRBV28 with TRBJ2-5, with TRBD2 matching over 14 bases. This CDR3 spans 16 amino acids. The germline CDR1 and CDR2 sequences are MDHEN and SYDVKM. J gave up 7 bases and V 8 bases, and 12 bases lay outside the gene matches. CDR3 amino acids: CASRDPGLAGGWTQYF. The CDR3, as DNA: TGTGCCAGCCGAGACCCAGGACTAGCGGGAGGATGGACCCAGTACTTC. Variable domain in full (rest from reference TRBV28 and TRBJ2-5): DVKVTQSSRYLVKRTGEKVFLECVQDMDHENMFWYRQDPGLGLRLIYFSYDVKMKEKGDIPEGYSVSREKKERFSLILESASTNQTSMYLCASRDPGLAGGWTQYFGPGTRLLVL.

The V call is TRBV10-3, the J call TRBJ1-1, with D possibly being TRBD1 (6 bases). CDR1 and CDR2 from the germline V gene are ENHRY and SYGVKD. Trimming removed 4 bases from V and 0 bases from J, with 12 bases in between. The CDR3 is made up of 15 amino acids. As DNA, the CDR3 is TGTGCCATCAGTGGCGGACAGACCATGAACACTGAAGCTTTCTTT. Translation: CAISGGQTMNTEAFF.